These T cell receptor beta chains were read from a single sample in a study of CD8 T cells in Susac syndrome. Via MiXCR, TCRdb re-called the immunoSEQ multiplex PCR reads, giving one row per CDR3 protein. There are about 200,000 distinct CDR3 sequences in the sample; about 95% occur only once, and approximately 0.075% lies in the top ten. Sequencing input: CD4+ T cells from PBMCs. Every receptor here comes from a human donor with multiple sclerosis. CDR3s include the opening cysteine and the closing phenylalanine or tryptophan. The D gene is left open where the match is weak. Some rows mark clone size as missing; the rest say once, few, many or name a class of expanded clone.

CDR3 protein: CASRGNSGGAHEQFF; CDR3 DNA: TGTGCCAGCAGGGGCAATAGCGGGGGGGCACATGAGCAGTTCTTC; J gene: TRBJ2-1; V gene: TRBV2; clone size: once; D gene: TRBD2
CDR3 protein: CASSRYRGVGGYTF; CDR3 DNA: TGTGCCAGCAGCCGTTACAGGGGCGTGGGAGGCTACACCTTC; J gene: TRBJ1-2; V gene: TRBV3-1; clone size: .; D gene: TRBD1
CDR3 protein: CSARGPLRNEQFF; CDR3 DNA: TGCAGTGCTAGGGGCCCCCTGCGGAATGAGCAGTTCTTC; J gene: TRBJ2-1; V gene: TRBV20-1; clone size: .; D gene: .
CDR3 protein: CSARRTSGNEQFF; CDR3 DNA: TGCAGTGCTAGACGGACTAGCGGTAATGAGCAGTTCTTC; J gene: TRBJ2-1; V gene: TRBV20-1; clone size: once; D gene: TRBD2
CDR3 protein: CASPGRGNTEAFF; CDR3 DNA: TGTGCCAGCCCAGGGAGGGGGAACACTGAAGCTTTCTTT; J gene: TRBJ1-1; V gene: TRBV12-3/TRBV12-4; clone size: .; D gene: .
CDR3 protein: CASSPPGQGYEQFF; CDR3 DNA: TGTGCCAGCAGTCCACCGGGACAGGGTTATGAGCAGTTCTTC; J gene: TRBJ2-1; V gene: TRBV6-1; clone size: few; D gene: TRBD1
CDR3 protein: CASSLSAGGSGANVLTF; CDR3 DNA: TGTGCCAGCAGCTTATCGGCAGGGGGATCTGGGGCCAACGTCCTGACTTTC; J gene: TRBJ2-6; V gene: TRBV7-9; clone size: .; D gene: TRBD1
CDR3 protein: CASSIRSDGYTF; CDR3 DNA: TGTGCCAGCAGCATTCGGAGCGATGGCTACACCTTC; J gene: TRBJ1-2; V gene: TRBV3-1; clone size: .; D gene: .
CDR3 protein: CATSGVGLAGGVNEQFF; CDR3 DNA: TGTGCCACCAGTGGCGTCGGACTAGCGGGGGGAGTGAATGAGCAGTTCTTC; J gene: TRBJ2-1; V gene: TRBV24-1; clone size: .; D gene: TRBD2
CDR3 protein: CASSSEGNEQFF; CDR3 DNA: TGTGCCAGCAGCTCGGAGGGGAATGAGCAGTTCTTC; J gene: TRBJ2-1; V gene: TRBV11-2; clone size: .; D gene: .
CDR3 protein: CASSLTGLNTGELFF; CDR3 DNA: TGTGCCAGCAGCCTTACCGGGCTTAACACCGGGGAGCTGTTTTTT; J gene: TRBJ2-2; V gene: TRBV3-1; clone size: .; D gene: .
CDR3 protein: CASSPGPGQGLYGYTF; CDR3 DNA: TGCGCCAGCAGCCCTGGCCCGGGACAGGGGCTCTATGGCTACACCTTC; J gene: TRBJ1-2; V gene: TRBV5-1; clone size: .; D gene: TRBD1
CDR3 protein: CASSLVVTNTGELFF; CDR3 DNA: TGCGCCAGCAGCTTGGTAGTTACGAACACCGGGGAGCTGTTTTTT; J gene: TRBJ2-2; V gene: TRBV5-1; clone size: .; D gene: .
CDR3 protein: CASWESGEQYF; CDR3 DNA: TGTGCCAGCTGGGAGTCGGGCGAGCAGTACTTC; J gene: TRBJ2-7; V gene: TRBV2; clone size: .; D gene: .
CDR3 protein: CSALFGALNEQFF; CDR3 DNA: TGCAGTGCCTTATTCGGGGCCCTCAATGAGCAGTTCTTC; J gene: TRBJ2-1; V gene: TRBV20-1; clone size: once; D gene: .
CDR3 protein: CASSQTVGNSPLHF; CDR3 DNA: TGTGCCAGCAGTCAGACTGTGGGTAATTCACCCCTCCACTTT; J gene: TRBJ1-6; V gene: TRBV3-1; clone size: .; D gene: .
CDR3 protein: CASSSPSNTEAFF; CDR3 DNA: TGTGCCAGCAGCTCCCCGTCGAACACTGAAGCTTTCTTT; J gene: TRBJ1-1; V gene: TRBV7-9; clone size: .; D gene: .
CDR3 protein: CASSQDQNRVGDGYTF; CDR3 DNA: TGTGCCAGCAGCCAAGACCAAAACAGGGTGGGGGATGGCTACACCTTC; J gene: TRBJ1-2; V gene: TRBV4-2; clone size: .; D gene: .
CDR3 protein: CASSPGVTVTEAFF; CDR3 DNA: TGTGCCAGCTCACCAGGTGTCACGGTCACTGAAGCTTTCTTT; J gene: TRBJ1-1; V gene: TRBV18; clone size: .; D gene: .
CDR3 protein: CSVEATGIRETQYF; CDR3 DNA: TGCAGCGTTGAAGCTACCGGCATTAGGGAGACCCAGTACTTC; J gene: TRBJ2-5; V gene: TRBV29-1; clone size: .; D gene: .
CDR3 protein: CATFGSEGDGYTF; CDR3 DNA: TGTGCCACCTTTGGTAGCGAGGGAGATGGCTACACCTTC; J gene: TRBJ1-2; V gene: TRBV24-1; clone size: .; D gene: .
CDR3 protein: CAWTPDGDQPQHF; CDR3 DNA: TGTGCCTGGACCCCGGACGGAGATCAGCCCCAGCATTTT; J gene: TRBJ1-5; V gene: TRBV30; clone size: .; D gene: .
CDR3 protein: CASATGTIPYEQYF; CDR3 DNA: TGTGCCAGCGCTACCGGGACTATTCCATACGAGCAGTACTTC; J gene: TRBJ2-7; V gene: TRBV7-2; clone size: .; D gene: TRBD2
CDR3 protein: CATLGRAQNSPLHF; CDR3 DNA: TGTGCCACTTTAGGGCGCGCCCAAAATTCACCCCTCCACTTT; J gene: TRBJ1-6; V gene: TRBV25-1; clone size: .; D gene: .
CDR3 protein: CASSFDRVNIQYF; CDR3 DNA: TGCGCCAGCAGCTTTGACCGGGTAAACATTCAGTACTTC; J gene: TRBJ2-4; V gene: TRBV5-1; clone size: .; D gene: .
CDR3 protein: CASSLLGLAKNIQYF; CDR3 DNA: TGTGCCAGCAGCTTACTAGGCTTAGCCAAAAACATTCAGTACTTC; J gene: TRBJ2-4; V gene: TRBV7-2; clone size: .; D gene: .
CDR3 protein: CSVEAGPNQPQHF; CDR3 DNA: TGCAGCGTTGAAGCCGGGCCCAATCAGCCCCAGCATTTT; J gene: TRBJ1-5; V gene: TRBV29-1; clone size: .; D gene: .
CDR3 protein: CASSLFQLETQYF; CDR3 DNA: TGTGCCAGCAGCTTGTTCCAGTTAGAGACCCAGTACTTC; J gene: TRBJ2-5; V gene: TRBV5-6; clone size: .; D gene: .
CDR3 protein: CSASVPRAAGGYTF; CDR3 DNA: TGCAGTGCTAGTGTTCCCCGGGCTGCCGGTGGCTACACCTTC; J gene: TRBJ1-2; V gene: TRBV20-1; clone size: .; D gene: .
CDR3 protein: CASMQTVNTEAFF; CDR3 DNA: TGTGCCAGCATGCAGACAGTGAACACTGAAGCTTTCTTT; J gene: TRBJ1-1; V gene: TRBV6-2/TRBV6-3; clone size: .; D gene: .
CDR3 protein: CASSDWGGGAEDTQYF; CDR3 DNA: TGTGCCAGCAGTGACTGGGGCGGGGGGGCCGAAGATACGCAGTATTTT; J gene: TRBJ2-3; V gene: TRBV6-4; clone size: .; D gene: TRBD2